This T cell receptor beta chain comes out of a study of shared clonotypes between healthy human individuals. Broader study findings: Represented diversity, genetic and exposure-history alike, was limited by few donors.

The V gene's germline CDR1 is MNHEY and CDR2 SVGAGI. The CDR3 covers 14 residues. V was clipped by 6 bases and J by 1 base, with 12 bases between them. With regard to this clone: Its antigen is not identified.

Sequencing used immunoSEQ multiplex PCR; TCRdb keeps in-frame clones, though not all of them. The sample has fewer than 850,000 clones; around 72% are singletons. This receptor was identified in a woman in her thirties in good health. The chain employs TRBV6-5 and TRBJ1-1; no definite D call. The sample consisted of memory CD4+ T cells sorted from blood. Subset of the sample: CD45RA-negative fraction. The CDR3 spells CASSSVTRNTEAFF. The CDR3 DNA sequence: TGTGCCAGCAGCTCGGTGACAAGGAACACTGAAGCTTTCTTT.